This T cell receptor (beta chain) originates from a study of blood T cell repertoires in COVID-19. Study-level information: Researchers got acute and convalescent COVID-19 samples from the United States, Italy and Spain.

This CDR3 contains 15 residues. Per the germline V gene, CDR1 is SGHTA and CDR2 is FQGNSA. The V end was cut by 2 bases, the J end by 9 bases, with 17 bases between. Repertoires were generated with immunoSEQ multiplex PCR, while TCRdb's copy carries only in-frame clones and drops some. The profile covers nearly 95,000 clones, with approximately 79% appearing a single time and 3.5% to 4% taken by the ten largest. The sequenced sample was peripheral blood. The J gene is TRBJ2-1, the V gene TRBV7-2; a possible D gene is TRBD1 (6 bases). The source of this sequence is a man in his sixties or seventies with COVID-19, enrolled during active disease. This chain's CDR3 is CASSLYTGTISEQFF. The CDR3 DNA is TGTGCCAGCAGCTTATATACCGGGACAATCAGTGAGCAGTTCTTC. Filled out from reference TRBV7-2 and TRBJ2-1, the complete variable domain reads GAGVSQSPSNKVTEKGKDVELRCDPISGHTALYWYRQSLGQGLEFLIYFQGNSAPDKSGLPSDRFSAERTGGSVSTLTIQRTQQEDSAVYLCASSLYTGTISEQFFGPGTRLTVL.